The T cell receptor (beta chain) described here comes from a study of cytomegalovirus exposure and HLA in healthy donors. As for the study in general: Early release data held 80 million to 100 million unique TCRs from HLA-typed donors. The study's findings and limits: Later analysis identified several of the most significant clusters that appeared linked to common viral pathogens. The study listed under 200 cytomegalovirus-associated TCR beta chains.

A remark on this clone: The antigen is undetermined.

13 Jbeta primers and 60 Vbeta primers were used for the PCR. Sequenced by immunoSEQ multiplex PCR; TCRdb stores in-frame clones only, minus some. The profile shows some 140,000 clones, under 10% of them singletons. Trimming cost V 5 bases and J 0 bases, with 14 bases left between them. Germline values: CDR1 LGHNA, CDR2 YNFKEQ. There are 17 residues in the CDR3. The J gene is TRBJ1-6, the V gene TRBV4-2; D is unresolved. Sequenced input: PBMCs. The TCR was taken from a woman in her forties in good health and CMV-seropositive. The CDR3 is CASSTHGSGSYNSPLHF. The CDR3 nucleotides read TGTGCCAGCAGCACCCACGGGTCTGGCTCCTATAATTCACCCCTCCACTTT.